This T cell receptor beta chain was sequenced for a study of T-cell reconstitution after alpha-beta-depleted transplantation in children. Whole-study findings and limits: Roughly two months post-transplant, alpha-beta T cells reportedly originated from several hundred graft clones that had expanded. Surviving recipient T cells and thymic progenitors accounted for the high day-60 TCRbeta diversity observed in some patients. From newly produced T cells came most of the T-cell counts and diversity one year after transplant.

Using unique molecular identifiers, the investigators prepared the TCRbeta library. TCRdb re-derived calls from the PCR reads in MiXCR, one entry per CDR3 protein. This sample yields 200,000 or so distinct CDR3 sequences, of which 7% to 9% are seen a single time; about 40% belongs to the top ten. As concerns this clonotype: Its antigen is not known. The conserved final phenylalanine or tryptophan is absent from the CDR3, which likely points to a read error.

This CDR3 contains 14 residues. Germline CDR1 reads SGHRS; CDR2 reads YFSETQ. Trimming cost V 4 bases and J 4 bases; bases outside gene matches: 7. The source is a male patient aged 2 to 10 who had a stem cell transplant for acute myeloid leukemia, so the T cells may come from the graft donor. The sequenced sample was PBMCs, mostly from graft donor cells, obtained 360 days after TCRalphabeta/CD19-depleted stem cell transplant. J is TRBJ1-2 and V is TRBV5-1, with 7 bases that match TRBD1. The CDR3 sequence is CASSPWAGGYGYTY. The DNA for the CDR3 is TGCGCCAGCAGCCCCTGGGCAGGGGGCTATGGCTACACCTAC.